One sample yielded the 13 T cell receptor beta chains listed below, sequenced in a study of human T cells and chemical hapten exposure (dated by TCRdb to the early 2020s). Explained via the paper, the time point label denotes: patch test 3, about 24 weeks after DPC sensitization. Taken with the paper, the label for treatment or condition translates to: therapeutic diphenylcyclopropenone sensitization with weekly scalp DPC. Library method: RACE. Sequencing took place on a NextSeq 500. TCRdb's own reprocessing of the public reads used fastp at Q25 and MiXCR and kept productive beta chains. Entries that share a CDR3 protein sequence are merged under the most common genes and DNA. The sample table holds around 130,000 distinct CDR3 sequences, of which 11% were seen once. More than 2% of the sample goes to the ten largest clones. Specimen: whole blood, collected in connection with sensitization to the hapten diphenylcyclopropenone (DPC). Source of these receptors: a woman aged 50 to 60 with alopecia areata. Some clones in this sample may be carry-over from other donors' samples.

Many counts were recorded for this clonotype. The chain recombines TRBV6-5 with TRBJ1-1; D unresolved. Germline CDR1 and CDR2: MNHEY and SVGAGI. The CDR3 is 13 residues long. Trimming cost V 4 bases and J 3 bases, with 9 bases left between them. CDR3 sequence: CASSSGFDTEAFF. In DNA form, the CDR3 reads TGTGCCAGCAGTTCTGGGTTTGACACTGAAGCTTTCTTT.

This clonotype has just a few counts. The rearrangement uses TRBV2 and TRBJ2-7; D unresolved. V gave up 6 bases and J gave up 3 bases, with 21 bases separating them. Germline-derived CDR1 and CDR2 are SNHLY and FYNNEI. The CDR3 is made up of 16 amino acids. The CDR3 bases are TGTGCCAGCAGCTCGAACACCGGGCTGACCTTCTACGAGCAGTACTTC. Translated: CASSSNTGLTFYEQYF.

V is TRBV9 and J is TRBJ1-4; D unresolved. V lost 7 bases to trimming and J lost 0 bases, with 10 bases between them. The CDR3 has 14 residues. Germline loops: CDR1 SGDLS, CDR2 YYNGEE. Written as DNA, the CDR3 is TGTGCCAGCGGCGGGCCATCAACTAATGAAAAACTGTTTTTT. Protein product: CASGGPSTNEKLFF.

This clonotype turned up a few times. J is TRBJ1-1 and V is TRBV18, with D possibly matching TRBD1 (6 bases). The CDR3 loop spans 15 amino acids. Germline values: CDR1 KGHSH, CDR2 LQKENI. Trimming took 7 bases from V and 0 from J, leaving 15 bases between them. CDR3 in DNA: TGTGCCAGCTACGGACAGCCTAACATGAACACTGAAGCTTTCTTT. Residues: CASYGQPNMNTEAFF.

The CDR3 loop is CASSLAESSSGANVLTF. CDR3 DNA sequence: TGCGCCAGCAGCTTGGCGGAGTCCAGCTCTGGGGCCAACGTCCTGACTTTC. This rearrangement joins TRBV5-1 to TRBJ2-6, with D uncertain. The V end lost 0 bases, the J end lost 0 bases, and 10 bases lay between the germline ends. The CDR3 has 17 amino acids. Germline V lookup: CDR1 SGHRS, CDR2 YFSETQ.

This clonotype was detected ten times or more. The V and J genes are TRBV4-3 and TRBJ2-3; D possibly corresponds to TRBD2 (6 bases). The germline CDR1 and CDR2 sequences are LGHNA and YSLEER. V lost 0 bases, J lost 5 bases, and 12 bases lay in between. The CDR3 is 15 residues long. In nucleotides, the CDR3 is TGCGCCAGCAGCCAAGATGTTGGGGGAGGAGATACGCAGTATTTT. It encodes CASSQDVGGGDTQYF.

The chain recombines TRBV6-5 with TRBJ1-2, with D perhaps matching TRBD1 (6 bases). The V gene's germline CDR1 is MNHEY and CDR2 SVGAGI. The V and J ends lost 6 bases and 0 bases respectively, with 11 bases between them. The CDR3 sequence is 14 residues long. This chain's CDR3 is CASRPDRPNYGYTF. The CDR3 nucleotides read TGTGCCAGCAGACCTGACAGGCCTAACTATGGCTACACCTTC.

There are a few counts of this clonotype. The chain couples TRBV9 to TRBJ2-7; 9 positions match TRBD2. V trimming: 3 bases; J trimming: 7 bases; junction bases outside the gene matches: 11. The CDR3 totals 15 residues. Germline values: CDR1 SGDLS, CDR2 YYNGEE. CDR3 in amino acids: CASSGLAGAPGEQYF. The CDR3 bases are TGTGCCAGCAGCGGATTAGCGGGAGCCCCGGGAGAGCAGTACTTC.

This clonotype came up many times. The CDR3 protein is CASSPPTGKNSPLHF. In DNA, the CDR3 is TGTGCCAGCTCACCACCCACAGGGAAAAATTCACCCCTCCACTTT. This sequence joins TRBV18 and TRBJ1-6, with a possible D match to TRBD1 (6 bases). Germline CDR1 is KGHSH and CDR2 is LQKENI. The ends were cut back, 0 bases at V and 7 bases at J, with 10 bases in the middle. This CDR3 has 15 residues.

This rearrangement joins TRBV7-9 to TRBJ1-1; possible D gene TRBD1, 6 bases. CDR1 and CDR2 (germline): SEHNR, FQNEAQ (reference sequence). The CDR3 runs to 16 residues. The V end lost 5 bases, the J end lost 0 bases, and 16 bases lay between the germline ends. Here the CDR3 reads CASSPKAQGMNTEAFF. The CDR3 nucleotides are TGTGCCAGCAGCCCCAAGGCTCAGGGGATGAACACTGAAGCTTTCTTT. The variable domain in full, completed from reference TRBV7-9 and TRBJ1-1, reads DTGVSQNPRHKITKRGQNVTFRCDPISEHNRLYWYRQTLGQGPEFLTYFQNEAQLEKSRLLSDRFSAERPKGSFSTLEIQRTEQGDSAMYLCASSPKAQGMNTEAFFGQGTRLTVV.

This chain connects TRBV6-6 to TRBJ1-1; a possible D gene is TRBD1 (5 bases). The V gene lost 2 bases and the J gene lost 6 bases, with 10 bases spanning the gap. Germline assignment: CDR1 MNHNY and CDR2 SVGAGI (reference sequence). The CDR3 extends over 13 amino acids. The CDR3 sequence is CASSYLQGAEAFF. CDR3 coding DNA: TGTGCCAGCAGTTACCTCCAAGGGGCTGAAGCTTTCTTT.

In its sample, this clonotype was seen a few times. This chain uses TRBV29-1 with TRBJ1-2; no definite D call. This CDR3 is 13 amino acids long. The germline V and J ends were trimmed by 8 bases and 3 bases, with 16 bases remaining between them. From germline, CDR1 is SQVTM and CDR2 ANQGSEA. CDR3 nucleotide sequence: TGCAGCTCTACTCACGGGTCTGACTATGGCTACACCTTC. This sequence encodes CSSTHGSDYGYTF.

This clonotype has only a few counts. The DNA of the CDR3 is TGTGCCAGCAGCTTGGGACTAGCGGGAGTCCCCTACAATGAGCAGTTCTTC. Translated, it gives CASSLGLAGVPYNEQFF. The rearrangement links TRBV5-5 to TRBJ2-1, with TRBD2 identical over 12 bases. CDR1 and CDR2 (germline): SGHKS, YYEKEE (reference sequence). This CDR3 contains 17 residues. Trimming removed 0 bases from V and 2 bases from J; junction bases left unmatched: 3.